This TCR beta chain emerged from a study of OX40 agonist ivuxolimab in advanced cancers. Trimming took off 5 bases at V and 1 base at J, with 11 bases between the two ends. This CDR3 is 14 amino acids long. The germline V gene encodes CDR1 MDHEN and CDR2 SYDVKM. The assay was immunoSEQ multiplex PCR, and TCRdb's table has in-frame clones only and misses some. The sample holds about 51,000 clones, less than 90% seen once. The sequencing used CD4+ or CD8+ T cells sorted from blood, collected in a trial of the OX40 agonist ivuxolimab. The clonotype comes from an adult with an advanced solid tumor such as melanoma, head and neck, liver or kidney cancer. The chain carries TRBV28 and TRBJ1-1, with D possibly TRBD1 on 6 matching bases. CDR3 sequence reads: CASSRDIPNTEAFF. The CDR3 DNA reads TGTGCCAGCAGTCGGGACATCCCGAACACTGAAGCTTTCTTT.